The 22 T cell receptor beta chains listed next were all sequenced from one sample in a study of CD8+CD57+ T cells in acquired aplastic anemia. Investigators profiled TCR beta VDJ and CDR3 from genomic DNA template. From the reads, TCRdb called clonotypes with MiXCR, one entry per CDR3 protein. In the table there are 150,000 to 200,000 distinct CDR3 sequences, around 48% of which are singletons. Patients included in sequencing had previously demonstrated CD8+CD57+ cell expansion by flow cytometry. Source material: sorted CD4+, CD8+, or CD8+CD57+ T cells (not recorded which) from PBMCs. These receptors all stem from a human donor with aplastic anemia.

This clonotype appeared many times. This chain links TRBV6-5 with TRBJ1-1, with unresolved D. This CDR3 is built from 14 residues. V was shortened by 7 bases and J by 1 base, with 13 bases between the two germline ends. CDR1 is MNHEY, CDR2 SVGAGI, per germline. The CDR3: CASIRPGSNTEAFF. CDR3 DNA sequence: TGTGCCAGCATCCGTCCAGGATCGAACACTGAAGCTTTCTTT.

This clonotype has just one count. V is TRBV7-9 and J is TRBJ2-1; the match to TRBD2 covers 8 bases. Germline-derived CDR1 and CDR2 are SEHNR and FQNEAQ (reference sequence). The CDR3 is 15 amino acids. J was trimmed by 8 bases and V by 0 bases; bases with no gene match: 6. The CDR3 loop reads CASSLAGAGEYEQFF. CDR3 coding DNA: TGTGCCAGCAGCTTAGCTGGAGCGGGAGAATATGAGCAGTTCTTC. Complete variable domain (other parts from reference TRBV7-9 and TRBJ2-1): DTGVSQNPRHKITKRGQNVTFRCDPISEHNRLYWYRQTLGQGPEFLTYFQNEAQLEKSRLLSDRFSAERPKGSFSTLEIQRTEQGDSAMYLCASSLAGAGEYEQFFGPGTRLTVL.

In the case of this clonotype: A clone one base away is much larger, so this may be a read error. V usage is TRBV6-1 and J usage is TRBJ1-3; D gene unclear. There are 15 residues in the CDR3. The germline gives CDR1 MNHNS, CDR2 SASEGT. CDR3 residues: CASKVGSASGDTIYF. CDR3 DNA sequence: TGTGCCAGCAAGGTCGGCAGCGCCTCTGGAGACACCATATATTTT.

The table lists this clonotype with many counts. The chain carries TRBV4-2 and TRBJ1-1, with D uncertain. CDR1 and CDR2 from the germline V gene are LGHNA and YNFKEQ. This CDR3 comprises 14 residues. With 3 bases removed from V and 0 bases from J, the gap between germline ends came to 8 bases. In DNA, the CDR3 is TGTGCCAGCAGCCACCCTCAGGTGAACACTGAAGCTTTCTTT. This translates into CASSHPQVNTEAFF.

The chain couples TRBV10-3 to TRBJ1-4; D is unclear. Germline CDR1 and CDR2: ENHRY and SYGVKD. This CDR3 has 13 amino acids. Deletions cut 10 bases from V and 6 bases from J, with 15 bases between. The CDR3 DNA is TGTGCCACCCGAGGAGGCGAAGATGAAAAACTGTTTTTT. It specifies CATRGGEDEKLFF.

This clonotype came up many times. J is TRBJ2-4 and V is TRBV9; TRBD1 agrees at 11 bases. The V gene's germline CDR1 is SGDLS and CDR2 YYNGEE. Unmatched junction bases numbered 6, after V lost 3 bases and J lost 7 bases. There are 15 residues in the CDR3. This CDR3 reads CASSANGQGANIQYF. The DNA of the CDR3 is TGTGCCAGCAGCGCGAACGGACAGGGGGCGAACATTCAGTACTTC.

About this clonotype: This clone may be a read error of a much larger clone one base away. V usage is TRBV28 and J usage is TRBJ2-7; 7 nucleotides align to TRBD2. The ends lost 4 bases at V and 11 bases at J; junction bases unmatched: 8. CDR1 and CDR2 (germline): MDHEN, SYDVKM. This CDR3 contains 12 residues. The CDR3 DNA sequence: TGTGCCAGCAGTTCAGCGGGGTTCCGAGAGTACTTC. Protein sequence: CASSSAGFREYF.

This clonotype was recorded many times. This sequence joins TRBV5-6 and TRBJ2-3, with TRBD1 as a possible D gene (6 bases). Germline V gene data show CDR1 as SGHDT and CDR2 as YYEEEE. The V end was cut by 5 bases, the J end by 4 bases, with 8 bases between. This CDR3 has 12 amino acids. CDR3 in amino acids: CASRDSADTQYF. CDR3 DNA: TGTGCCAGCAGGGACAGCGCAGATACGCAGTATTTT.

The rearrangement joins TRBV4-3 to TRBJ2-7, with D perhaps TRBD1 (6 bases). Per the germline V gene, CDR1 is LGHNA and CDR2 is YSLEER. This CDR3 spans 15 amino acids. Trimming removed 0 bases from V and 3 bases from J, with 12 bases in between. Here the CDR3 reads CASSQDKDSFYEQYF. The CDR3 nucleotides are TGCGCCAGCAGCCAAGACAAGGACAGCTTCTACGAGCAGTACTTC.

This clonotype was detected many times. This chain connects TRBV7-3 to TRBJ2-3; 10 bases align to TRBD2. Unmatched junction bases numbered 9, after V lost 1 base and J lost 2 bases. The CDR3 is made up of 18 amino acids. Germline CDR1 is SGHTA and CDR2 is FQGTGA. CDR3 coding DNA: TGTGCCAGCAGCTTAAGGGGAGGGACTAGCGTACCCACAGATACGCAGTATTTT. Its protein is CASSLRGGTSVPTDTQYF. The complete variable domain, with remaining parts taken from reference TRBV7-3 and TRBJ2-3, reads GAGVSQTPSNKVTEKGKYVELRCDPISGHTALYWYRQSLGQGPEFLIYFQGTGAADDSGLPNDRFFAVRPEGSVSTLKIQRTERGDSAVYLCASSLRGGTSVPTDTQYFGPGTRLTVL.

The gene calls are TRBV5-6 and TRBJ2-7; the D call may be TRBD1 or TRBD2 (5 bases each). With 0 bases removed from V and 12 bases from J, the gap between germline ends came to 13 bases. Germline CDR1 and CDR2: SGHDT and YYEEEE. This CDR3 spans 12 amino acids. The CDR3 here is CASSLGLGERYF. DNA of the CDR3: TGTGCCAGCAGCTTGGGGTTGGGGGAACGGTACTTC.

With respect to this clonotype: This sequence may be a read error, since a much larger clone differs from it by one base. V gene TRBV5-4 combines with J gene TRBJ2-1; 9 bases agree with TRBD1. CDR1 is SGHNT, CDR2 YYREEE, per germline (reference sequence). The CDR3 is 12 amino acids. This CDR3 reads CDSSPGQGKQFF. The CDR3 bases are TGTGACAGCAGCCCGGGACAGGGTAAGCAGTTCTTC.

This clonotype was counted only a few times. The J gene is TRBJ2-7, the V gene TRBV7-2, with TRBD2 as a possible D gene (5 bases). Germline CDR1 and CDR2: SGHTA and FQGNSA. CDR3 length equals 12 residues. V was trimmed by 5 bases and J by 5 bases, leaving 10 bases between them. CDR3 DNA: TGTGCCAGCAGCCTGGACTTTGACGAGCAGTACTTC. This encodes CASSLDFDEQYF.

The chain joins TRBV15 to TRBJ1-1; D might be TRBD1 (6 bases). V gave up 0 bases and J gave up 4 bases, with 12 bases separating them. The germline gives CDR1 LNHNV, CDR2 YYDKDF (reference sequence). The CDR3 contains 15 residues. The CDR3 is CATSREREGGTEAFF. CDR3 bases: TGTGCCACCAGCAGAGAAAGGGAGGGGGGCACTGAAGCTTTCTTT.

This clonotype has ten or more counts. The V gene is TRBV9, the J gene TRBJ2-4, with a weak D call TRBD1 (6 bases). The CDR3 extends over 15 amino acids. V was shortened by 2 bases and J by 6 bases, with 15 bases between the two germline ends. The germline V gene has CDR1 SGDLS and CDR2 YYNGEE. This CDR3 reads CASSVSGTLGNIQYF. CDR3 coding DNA: TGTGCCAGCAGCGTGTCCGGGACACTGGGAAACATTCAGTACTTC.

The rearrangement joins TRBV20-1 to TRBJ2-1; no reliable D call. V was shortened by 0 bases and J by 0 bases, with 12 bases between the two germline ends. CDR1 is DFQATT and CDR2 is SNEGSKA in the germline V gene (reference sequence). The CDR3 spans 16 residues. The CDR3 protein is CSARDLVSHSYNEQFF. The CDR3 DNA reads as TGCAGTGCTAGAGATCTGGTGTCCCACTCCTACAATGAGCAGTTCTTC.

Ten or more counts support this clonotype. The rearrangement joins TRBV4-1 to TRBJ2-3; 8 bases match TRBD2. This CDR3 spans 15 amino acids. CDR1 and CDR2 from the germline V gene are MGHRA and YSYEKL. V dropped 6 bases and J dropped 2; count of bases not matched to a gene: 7. Here the CDR3 DNA reads TGCGCCAGCAGACGTACTAGCGGTTCCACAGATACGCAGTATTTT. It codes for CASRRTSGSTDTQYF.

This clonotype was detected many times. J is TRBJ2-1 and V is TRBV6-1; the D is unclear. CDR3 length equals 15 residues. V lost 6 bases and J 5 bases, leaving 17 bases between the germline ends. Germline lookup yields CDR1 MNHNS and CDR2 SASEGT. This chain's CDR3 is CASSVTLGLDNEQFF. CDR3 DNA: TGTGCCAGCAGCGTGACTCTGGGCTTGGACAATGAGCAGTTCTTC.

The table lists this clonotype with many counts. The J gene is TRBJ1-2, the V gene TRBV5-1; 8 nucleotides line up with TRBD1. From germline, CDR1 is SGHRS and CDR2 YFSETQ. V lost 4 bases, J lost 5 bases, and 7 bases stayed unmatched. The CDR3 runs to 14 residues. This CDR3 reads CASSPRTGSYGYTF. The CDR3 DNA sequence: TGCGCCAGCAGCCCGCGGACAGGGTCTTATGGCTACACCTTC.

This clonotype was seen at least ten times. This chain links TRBV29-1 with TRBJ1-1; D is ambiguous. With 6 bases removed from V and 3 bases from J, the gap between germline ends came to 11 bases. Germline CDR1 reads SQVTM; CDR2 reads ANQGSEA. This CDR3 region has 12 residues. The CDR3 region has the DNA TGCAGCGTCTCGGACGGTGACACTGAAGCTTTCTTT. Residues: CSVSDGDTEAFF.

The sample holds a few counts of this clonotype. The chain joins TRBV13 to TRBJ2-1, with a possible D match to TRBD2 (5 bases). The ends were cut back, 5 bases at V and 10 bases at J, with 12 bases in the middle. The CDR3 is made up of 12 amino acids. CDR1 PRHDT and CDR2 FYEKMQ come from the germline V gene (reference sequence). The CDR3 loop reads CASSPRGAEQFF. CDR3 coding DNA: TGTGCCAGCAGCCCCCGGGGAGCAGAGCAGTTCTTC.

The CDR3: CASSLTGTTYNEQYF. The CDR3 region has the DNA TGTGCCAGCAGCCTAACCGGGACTACCTACAATGAGCAGTATTTT. V usage is TRBV7-8 and J usage is TRBJ2-3, with 7 positions matching TRBD2. The length of the CDR3 is 15 residues. Trimming cost V 5 bases and J 11 bases; bases outside gene matches: 16. Germline CDR1 SGHVS, CDR2 FQNEAQ.